One sample yielded the 14 T cell receptor beta chains listed below, sequenced in a study of cytomegalovirus exposure and HLA in healthy donors. Profiled with immunoSEQ multiplex PCR; TCRdb holds only in-frame clones, not every one. Found here are roughly 130,000 clones, almost 90% of them singletons; the top ten hold about 1.5%. Sequencing was carried out using PBMCs. These receptors all come from a man aged 30-40 years in good health and CMV-seronegative.

This chain uses TRBV10-3 with TRBJ2-5; 10 bases line up with TRBD2. V shed 8 bases, J shed 5 bases, and the junction held 11 bases outside the gene matches. There are 15 residues in the CDR3. Germline V gives CDR1 ENHRY, CDR2 SYGVKD. This CDR3 reads CAIASIVAGGETQYF. DNA for the CDR3: TGTGCCATCGCCTCCATCGTAGCGGGAGGTGAGACCCAGTACTTC.

The chain links TRBV18 to TRBJ2-1; D might be TRBD2 (6 bases). V was shortened by 3 bases and J by 0 bases, with 12 bases between the two germline ends. Germline V gene data show CDR1 as KGHSH and CDR2 as LQKENI. The CDR3 extends over 16 amino acids. The CDR3 DNA reads as TGTGCCAGCTCACCGGGAGGCGGTCCCTCCTACAATGAGCAGTTCTTC. It specifies CASSPGGGPSYNEQFF.

This chain joins TRBV5-1 and TRBJ1-1; 7 bases agree with TRBD1. This CDR3 region has 13 residues. After removal of 4 bases from V and 6 bases from J, the junction contained 6 bases not matched to a gene. The germline gives CDR1 SGHRS, CDR2 YFSETQ. Here the CDR3 reads CASSVHRGAEAFF. CDR3 in DNA: TGCGCCAGCAGCGTACACAGGGGAGCTGAAGCTTTCTTT.

The chain uses TRBV6-6 and TRBJ2-1; 8 bases match TRBD2. Germline-derived CDR1 and CDR2 are MNHNY and SVGAGI (reference sequence). This CDR3 spans 16 amino acids. Trimming removed 5 bases from V and 4 bases from J; junction bases left unmatched: 10. The CDR3 DNA is TGTGCCAGCAGTGGGGGCCAGCCGGGGGGGTACAATGAGCAGTTCTTC. This encodes CASSGGQPGGYNEQFF.

V usage is TRBV19 and J usage is TRBJ1-3; D is unclear. In germline, CDR1 is LNHDA, CDR2 SQIVND (reference sequence). The CDR3 loop spans 12 amino acids. Trimming shortened V by 8 bases and J by 4 bases, and 9 bases separated the two germline ends. The CDR3 here is CASGSTGNTIYF. The CDR3 DNA reads TGTGCCAGTGGCTCGACAGGAAACACCATATATTTT.

This clone was seen only a few times. J is TRBJ2-6 and V is TRBV7-3, with TRBD2 as a possible D gene (5 bases). Germline values: CDR1 SGHTA, CDR2 FQGTGA. V was clipped by 4 bases and J by 1 base, with 11 bases between them. The CDR3 is 16 amino acids. CDR3 coding DNA: TGTGCCAGCAGCTCCTCAGGCGGGTCTGGGGCCAACGTCCTGACTTTC. It is translated as CASSSSGGSGANVLTF.

The DNA for the CDR3 is TGTGCCAGCAGTTCTCTTGGACTAGCGGGAGCAAATGAGCAGTTCTTC. Residues: CASSSLGLAGANEQFF. The J gene is TRBJ2-1, the V gene TRBV6-4; 13 positions match TRBD2. The CDR3 extends over 16 amino acids. The germline V gene has CDR1 MRHNA and CDR2 SNTAGT. Trimming cost V 5 bases and J 7 bases; bases outside gene matches: 8.

V gene TRBV6-4 combines with J gene TRBJ2-1; the match to TRBD2 covers 8 bases. The CDR3 covers 14 residues. Germline CDR1 and CDR2: MRHNA and SNTAGT. V gave up 2 bases and J gave up 8 bases; unmatched junction bases: 5. For the CDR3, the DNA is TGTGCCAGCAGTGACCCCAGCGGGAGCGATGAGCAGTTCTTC. This sequence encodes CASSDPSGSDEQFF.

This sequence joins TRBV4-3 and TRBJ2-2; TRBD2 agrees at 7 bases. The germline CDR1 and CDR2 sequences are LGHNA and YSLEER. V was clipped by 1 base and J by 5 bases; unmatched bases: 4. The CDR3 covers 15 residues. CDR3 in amino acids: CASSQVASGTGELFF. CDR3 nucleotides: TGCGCCAGCAGCCAAGTCGCTAGCGGTACCGGGGAGCTGTTTTTT.

The chain links TRBV5-4 to TRBJ1-3; a possible D gene is TRBD1 (6 bases). V was pared by 3 bases and J by 0 bases, with 10 bases between. The CDR3 length is 15 residues. Per the germline V gene, CDR1 is SGHNT and CDR2 is YYREEE (reference sequence). The CDR3 sequence: CASSWGQSSGNTIYF. CDR3 sequence (DNA): TGTGCCAGCAGCTGGGGGCAGAGCTCTGGAAACACCATATATTTT.

The chain joins TRBV6-6 to TRBJ2-7, with D perhaps matching TRBD1 (5 bases). The CDR3 consists of 13 residues. Germline V gives CDR1 MNHNY, CDR2 SVGAGI (reference sequence). V was shortened by 6 bases and J by 3 bases, with 12 bases between the two germline ends. DNA of the CDR3: TGTGCCAGCAGATCCCCAGGGATCTACGAGCAGTACTTC. Its protein product is CASRSPGIYEQYF.

This chain joins TRBV7-3 and TRBJ2-1; a weak D match, TRBD2 (6 bases). The V and J ends lost 5 bases and 6 bases respectively, with 17 bases between them. Germline CDR1 is SGHTA and CDR2 is FQGTGA. The CDR3 contains 15 residues. CDR3 residues: CASSLLAGPVNEQFF. CDR3 coding DNA: TGTGCCAGCAGCCTCCTGGCGGGACCCGTCAATGAGCAGTTCTTC.

The chain links TRBV5-1 to TRBJ2-3; 9 bases are shared with TRBD2. The CDR3 is made up of 19 amino acids. Germline-derived CDR1 and CDR2 are SGHRS and YFSETQ. V shed 0 bases, J shed 2 bases, and the junction held 13 bases outside the gene matches. In DNA, the CDR3 is TGCGCCAGCAGCTTGGCTGAAAGCGGGAGGAGTCTCGCCACAGATACGCAGTATTTT. The encoded protein is CASSLAESGRSLATDTQYF.

The chain recombines TRBV6-5 with TRBJ1-2, with 10 bases lining up with TRBD1. The junction had 5 bases not matched to a gene; V was cut back by 2 bases and J by 8 bases. Germline loops: CDR1 MNHEY, CDR2 SVGAGI. The CDR3 loop spans 14 amino acids. As DNA, the CDR3 is TGTGCCAGCAGTTACCGACAGGGGGCAGGGGGCTACACCTTC. Protein product: CASSYRQGAGGYTF.